The 4 T cell receptor beta chains in this list originate from one sample, sequenced in a study of blood T cell repertoires in COVID-19. This table comes from immunoSEQ multiplex PCR, and its TCRdb copy is limited to in-frame clones, with some not included. The table has 120,000 to 150,000 clones, 85% to 90% seen once. The sequenced sample was peripheral blood. The receptors derive from a woman aged 55 to 70 with active COVID-19.

The V gene is TRBV6-5, the J gene TRBJ1-4, with 8 bases fitting TRBD1. Germline loops: CDR1 MNHEY, CDR2 SVGAGI. This CDR3 is built from 14 residues. V dropped 6 bases and J dropped 7; count of bases not matched to a gene: 7. The CDR3 is CASRPGTGGEKLFF. The CDR3 DNA reads TGTGCCAGCAGGCCAGGGACAGGCGGTGAAAAACTGTTTTTT.

This rearrangement joins TRBV7-9 to TRBJ1-1, with a possible D match to TRBD1 (5 bases). Trimming shortened V by 5 bases and J by 9 bases, and 16 bases separated the two germline ends. Per germline, CDR1 SEHNR and CDR2 FQNEAQ (reference sequence). This CDR3 region has 13 residues. CDR3 protein: CASSPSGTDKAFF. Written as DNA, the CDR3 is TGTGCCAGCAGCCCGTCCGGGACTGACAAAGCTTTCTTT. The whole variable domain, remainder taken from reference TRBV7-9 and TRBJ1-1, is DTGVSQNPRHKITKRGQNVTFRCDPISEHNRLYWYRQTLGQGPEFLTYFQNEAQLEKSRLLSDRFSAERPKGSFSTLEIQRTEQGDSAMYLCASSPSGTDKAFFGQGTRLTVV.

CDR3 region: CASSRDRGLTNYGYTF. For the CDR3, the DNA is TGTGCCAGCAGTCGGGACAGGGGGCTTACTAACTATGGCTACACCTTC. The rearrangement uses TRBV27 and TRBJ1-2, with 12 bases lining up with TRBD1. V gave up 5 bases and J gave up 0 bases; unmatched junction bases: 4. CDR3 size: 16 residues. Germline lookup yields CDR1 MNHEY and CDR2 SMNVEV (reference sequence).

V usage is TRBV30 and J usage is TRBJ2-5; TRBD2 matches at 10 bases. The V and J ends lost 6 bases and 4 bases, in that order; junction bases with no gene match: 5. This CDR3 contains 13 residues. Germline lookup yields CDR1 GTSNPN and CDR2 SVGIG (reference sequence). CDR3: CACLRLAGETQYF. In nucleotides, the CDR3 is TGTGCCTGCCTTAGACTAGCGGGAGAGACCCAGTACTTC.